The rows below give T cell receptor beta chains drawn from one sample of a study of T cell responses to AZD1222 COVID-19 vaccine. The method was immunoSEQ multiplex PCR; TCRdb's version includes in-frame clones alone and lacks a portion of them. This table has approximately 60,000 clones, 80% to 90% appearing once. The starting material was peripheral blood, obtained 28 days after the second AZD1222 dose. These receptors were taken from an adult who received the AZD1222 COVID-19 vaccine. CDR3s include the opening cysteine and the closing phenylalanine or tryptophan. A D gene is named only where the DNA matches it firmly. A clone size is listed for some rows: how often the clone was seen (once, few, many), or a class if it is expanded.

>.|.|TRBJ2-7|TRBV29-1
CGVLTGRSYEQYF
TGCGGAGTCCTGACGGGCCGCTCCTACGAGCAGTACTTC
>TRBD1|.|TRBJ2-7|TRBV10-2
CASSDRQGRVGEQYF
TGCGCCAGCAGTGATCGACAGGGGCGAGTAGGCGAGCAGTACTTC
>.|.|TRBJ2-1|TRBV28
CASSSFLKGSYNEQFF
TGTGCCAGCAGTTCCTTCCTTAAAGGCTCCTACAATGAGCAGTTCTTC
>.|.|TRBJ2-2|TRBV4-3
CASSQEVQGTGELFF
TGCGCCAGCAGCCAAGAAGTCCAGGGCACCGGGGAGCTGTTTTTT
>.|.|TRBJ1-1|TRBV27
CASKGDTEAFF
TGTGCCAGCAAGGGGGACACTGAAGCTTTCTTT
>TRBD1|.|TRBJ2-5|TRBV4-1
CASSQGPGQGEETQYF
TGCGCCAGCAGCCAAGGCCCGGGACAGGGGGAAGAGACCCAGTACTTC
>.|.|TRBJ2-7|TRBV3-1/TRBV3-2
CASSLGLFYEQYF
TGTGCCAGCAGCCTTGGACTGTTCTACGAGCAGTACTTC
>.|.|TRBJ2-2|TRBV7-3
CASSFIDTRGTGELFF
TGTGCCAGCAGCTTCATCGACACAAGGGGGACCGGGGAGCTGTTTTTT
>.|.|TRBJ1-1|TRBV18
CASSPAMNTEAFF
TGTGCCAGCTCACCTGCAATGAACACTGAAGCTTTCTTT
>TRBD1|.|TRBJ1-2|TRBV5-1
CASSATGTGGDDREGYTF
TGCGCCAGCAGCGCCACCGGGACAGGGGGCGATGACCGGGAAGGCTACACCTTC
>TRBD1|.|TRBJ1-2|TRBV5-1
CASSPGTGAVNYGYTF
TGCGCCAGCAGCCCCGGGACAGGGGCGGTGAACTATGGCTACACCTTC
>.|.|TRBJ2-3|TRBV7-8
CASSPRGGTDTQYF
TGTGCCAGCAGCCCCAGGGGGGGCACAGATACGCAGTATTTT
>TRBD2|.|TRBJ2-3|TRBV3-1/TRBV3-2
CASSQDFGLAGGDTQYF
TGTGCCAGCAGCCAAGATTTTGGACTAGCGGGGGGGGATACGCAGTATTTT
>TRBD1|.|TRBJ2-2|TRBV24-1
CATSAPGQGAGELFF
TGTGCCACCAGTGCACCGGGACAGGGGGCCGGGGAGCTGTTTTTT
>TRBD1|few|TRBJ2-7|TRBV2
CASSSTGDEQYF
TGTGCCAGCAGCTCGACAGGGGACGAGCAGTACTTC